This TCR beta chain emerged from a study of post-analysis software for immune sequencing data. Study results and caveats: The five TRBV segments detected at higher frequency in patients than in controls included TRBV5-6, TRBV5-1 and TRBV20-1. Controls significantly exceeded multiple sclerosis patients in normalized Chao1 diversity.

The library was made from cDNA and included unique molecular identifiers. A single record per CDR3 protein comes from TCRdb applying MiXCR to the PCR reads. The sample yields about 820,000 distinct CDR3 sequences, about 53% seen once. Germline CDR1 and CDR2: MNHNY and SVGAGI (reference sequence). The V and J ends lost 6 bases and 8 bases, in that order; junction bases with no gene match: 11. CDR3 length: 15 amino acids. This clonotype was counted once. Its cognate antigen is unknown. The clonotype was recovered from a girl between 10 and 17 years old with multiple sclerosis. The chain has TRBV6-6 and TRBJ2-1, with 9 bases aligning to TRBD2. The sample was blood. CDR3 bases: TGTGCCAGCAGCCCTGACGGACTAGCGTCCGATGAGCAGTTCTTC. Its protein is CASSPDGLASDEQFF.